This T cell receptor beta chain came from a study of blood T cell repertoires in COVID-19. Study overall: Some COVID-19 samples were acute and others convalescent; all came from the United States, Italy and Spain. Sample material is recorded as cDNA or gDNA derived from T cells, B-cell-depleted T cells, or PBMCs.

On this clone itself: One junction end does not reproduce the germline sequence, and a read error may be involved.

The CDR3 has 10 amino acids. The germline V gene encodes CDR1 DFQATT and CDR2 SNEGSKA (reference sequence). Per the authors' pipeline: From reference gene primer amplification, estimates of nucleated cell counts were derived. Generated by immunoSEQ multiplex PCR, the TCRdb table keeps only in-frame clones and is missing some. That table gives V, J and clone size, and the DNA gave D and trimming. The data hold 150,000 to 200,000 clones, with approximately 83% observed a single time. The rearrangement uses TRBV20-1 and TRBJ2-7; no firm D call. This clonotype was sampled from a human donor with acute or convalescent COVID-19. The donor label of this sample is uncertain. The specimen sequenced was peripheral blood. CDR3 sequence (DNA): TGCAGTGCTAGAGATGCTGCGCTTCCATTC. This encodes CSARDAALPF.